Listed here is a single TCR beta chain. The antigen is not known. What was sequenced were expressed TCRB transcripts, since all of the isolated RNA had been reverse transcribed. Profiled with immunoSEQ multiplex PCR; TCRdb holds only in-frame clones, not every one. The repertoire has a few hundred thousand clones, approximately 28% of them found once; the top ten carry about 0.065%. This entry belongs to a study of beta chain features in type 1 diabetes. The study's findings and limits: In all four CD4+ subsets, TCRB CDR3 length was significantly, moderately reduced in type 1 diabetes.

From germline, CDR1 is GTSNPN and CDR2 SVGIG (reference sequence). The CDR3 runs to 11 residues. V was cut by 4 bases and J by 5 bases, with 6 bases left in between. The V gene is TRBV30, the J gene TRBJ1-3; D is ambiguous. Sequencing was carried out using naive CD4+ T cells from blood. The source is a young man in good health. CDR3 coding DNA: TGTGCCTGGACAGCACGAAACACCATATATTTT. It translates to CAWTARNTIYF. Using reference TRBV30 and TRBJ1-3 for the parts outside the CDR3, the full variable domain is SQTIHQWPATLVQPVGSPLSLECTVEGTSNPNLYWYRQAAGRGLQLLFYSVGIGQISSEVPQNLSASRPQDRQFILSSKKLLLSDSGFYLCAWTARNTIYFGEGSWLTVV.